Shown below are 18 T cell receptor beta chains from a single sample sequenced in a study of blood T cells in healthy people across ages. Then a second PCR, running about 6 to 12 cycles, was carried out with a sample-barcoded 5' primer and a J-beta primer mix. One entry per CDR3 protein results from TCRdb running MiXCR on the 5' RACE reads. The sample has around 1,600,000 distinct CDR3 sequences; about 45% are singletons. Source material: blood. These receptors were obtained from a woman aged 18-29 years in good health.

CDR3 residues: CASRPSGRPHEQYF. The CDR3 region has the DNA TGTGCCAGCAGACCAAGCGGGAGGCCCCACGAGCAGTACTTC. This sequence joins TRBV12-3 or TRBV12-4 and TRBJ2-4, with TRBD2 identical over 9 bases. TRBJ2-7 matches the DNA end more closely, so the J call is doubtful. The CDR3 contains 14 residues.

Only a few counts were recorded for this clonotype. The chain joins TRBV5-5 to TRBJ2-1, with a weak D call TRBD2 (6 bases). The CDR3 spans 19 residues. Germline values: CDR1 SGHKS, CDR2 YYEKEE (reference sequence). V shed 3 bases and J shed 5 bases, with 27 bases lying between them. CDR3 sequence: CASSSRTLGGLKGNNEQFF. The CDR3 DNA is TGTGCCAGCAGCTCGAGGACGCTGGGAGGCTTAAAGGGCAACAATGAGCAGTTCTTC. The full variable domain, completed using reference TRBV5-5 and TRBJ2-1, is DAGVTQSPTHLIKTRGQQVTLRCSPISGHKSVSWYQQVLGQGPQFIFQYYEKEERGRGNFPDRFSARQFPNYSSELNVNALLLGDSALYLCASSSRTLGGLKGNNEQFFGPGTRLTVL.

This clonotype has a handful of counts. This chain links TRBV11-3 with TRBJ2-1; TRBD1 is a possible D gene (6 bases). CDR3 length: 13 residues. Trimming took off 5 bases at V and 9 bases at J, with 14 bases between the two ends. CDR1 is SGHNT and CDR2 is YENEEA in the germline V gene. The CDR3 sequence is CASSLDRNTEQFF. The CDR3 DNA reads TGTGCCAGCAGCCTCGACAGGAATACTGAGCAGTTCTTC.

The chain is built from TRBV7-9 and TRBJ1-1; D gene ambiguous. Germline V gene lookup returns CDR1 SEHNR and CDR2 FQNEAQ (reference sequence). The CDR3 sequence is 12 residues long. Trimming left V 4 bases short and J 7 bases short, with 10 bases between. The CDR3, as DNA: TGTGCCAGCAGCTCCTCTACCTATGAAGCTTTCTTT. This translates into CASSSSTYEAFF.

V is TRBV28 and J is TRBJ1-1; D ambiguous. The V gene lost 7 bases and the J gene lost 7 bases, with 16 bases spanning the gap. The CDR3 runs to 13 residues. Germline assignment: CDR1 MDHEN and CDR2 SYDVKM. CDR3: CASTPSPGGEAFF. CDR3 coding DNA: TGTGCCAGCACCCCCTCACCAGGTGGTGAAGCTTTCTTT.

This chain uses TRBV7-2 with TRBJ2-3; a possible D gene is TRBD2 (5 bases). CDR3 size: 16 residues. Per germline, CDR1 SGHTA and CDR2 FQGNSA. The germline V and J ends were trimmed by 3 bases and 0 bases, with 13 bases remaining between them. The CDR3 DNA is TGTGCCAGCAGCTTCAGCGGACCCCTGAGCACAGATACGCAGTATTTT. The encoded protein is CASSFSGPLSTDTQYF.

The DNA of the CDR3 is TGCGCCAGCAGCCAAGGCCGCTCTAACAGCGACGGGAACACTGAAGCTTTCTTT. This sequence encodes CASSQGRSNSDGNTEAFF. The chain is built from TRBV4-1 and TRBJ1-1; no firm D call. The CDR3 has 18 amino acids. Germline assignment: CDR1 MGHRA and CDR2 YSYEKL. V was trimmed by 1 base and J by 1 base, leaving 19 bases between them.

The V gene is TRBV27, the J gene TRBJ2-7; D remains unclear. Germline values: CDR1 MNHEY, CDR2 SMNVEV (reference sequence). V was pared by 6 bases and J by 0 bases, with 15 bases between. This CDR3 region has 15 residues. CDR3 coding DNA: TGTGCCAGCAGCTGGACGACCGTGAGCTCCTACGAGCAGTACTTC. Amino acids: CASSWTTVSSYEQYF.

This clonotype was found a few times. The V gene is TRBV10-3, the J gene TRBJ1-1, with D maybe TRBD1 (5 bases). Germline V CDR1 and CDR2: ENHRY, SYGVKD. Trimming cost V 4 bases and J 3 bases, with 15 bases left between them. This CDR3 contains 15 residues. CDR3 region: CAISGTGGSDTEAFF. As DNA, the CDR3 is TGTGCCATCAGTGGTACCGGGGGGAGCGACACTGAAGCTTTCTTT.

The V gene is TRBV20-1, the J gene TRBJ1-5; D not resolved. CDR3 length: 14 residues. The V gene's germline CDR1 is DFQATT and CDR2 SNEGSKA (reference sequence). V was trimmed by 3 bases and J by 4 bases, leaving 13 bases between them. The CDR3 nucleotides read TGCAGTGCTAGTGGTGGCCCCATGAATCAGCCCCAGCATTTT. It specifies CSASGGPMNQPQHF.

This clonotype has at least ten counts. In DNA, the CDR3 is TGTGCCAGCAGTCTGGACAGGGGGCGAAACGAGCAGTACTTC. Translating gives CASSLDRGRNEQYF. The chain employs TRBV27 and TRBJ2-7; 11 bases are a match to TRBD1. The CDR3 covers 14 residues. Per the germline V gene, CDR1 is MNHEY and CDR2 is SMNVEV (reference sequence). V lost 5 bases to trimming and J lost 5 bases; unmatched junction nucleotides: 5.

This chain uses TRBV18 with TRBJ2-7, with a tentative D call TRBD1 (5 bases). This CDR3 is 15 amino acids long. CDR1 is KGHSH, CDR2 LQKENI, per germline. V was shortened by 2 bases and J by 4 bases, with 15 bases between the two germline ends. The CDR3 bases are TGTGCCAGCTCACCAACAGGAATGAACATATACGAGCAGTACTTC. It yields the protein CASSPTGMNIYEQYF.

The J gene is TRBJ2-4, the V gene TRBV29-1, with D perhaps matching TRBD2 (6 bases). The V end was cut by 3 bases, the J end by 8 bases, with 14 bases between. This CDR3 is 13 amino acids long. Germline CDR1 and CDR2: SQVTM and ANQGSEA. The CDR3, as DNA: TGCAGCGTTGAGCCCCCGGGAGCCGACATTCAGTACTTC. This codes for CSVEPPGADIQYF.

The chain recombines TRBV5-1 with TRBJ2-5; possibly TRBD2 for D (5 bases). The J call may be faulty, since TRBJ2-7 better matches the DNA end. There are 14 residues in the CDR3. The V gene's germline CDR1 is SGHRS and CDR2 YFSETQ. The CDR3 loop is CASSLVSETSEQYF. CDR3 nucleotides: TGCGCCAGCAGCTTGGTTAGCGAGACCTCCGAGCAGTACTTC.

The V gene is TRBV20-1, the J gene TRBJ1-6; D may be TRBD1 (5 bases). Trimming took off 1 base at V and 8 bases at J, with 24 bases between the two ends. The CDR3 is 18 amino acids. The germline V gene has CDR1 DFQATT and CDR2 SNEGSKA (reference sequence). The CDR3 nucleotides are TGCAGTGCTAGAGGGCCAGACCCTAAGGCAGGAGGGGATTCACCCCTCCACTTT. Translating gives CSARGPDPKAGGDSPLHF.

The chain joins TRBV6-2 or TRBV6-3 to TRBJ2-3; 10 bases align to TRBD2. The CDR3 is 16 amino acids. The germline V gene encodes CDR1 MNHEY and CDR2 SVGEGT. V was pared by 4 bases and J by 3 bases, with 7 bases of the junction left unmatched. The CDR3 sequence is CASSWPPGLATDTQYF. The CDR3 coding sequence is TGTGCCAGCAGTTGGCCTCCGGGACTAGCGACAGATACGCAGTATTTT.

The CDR3, as DNA: TGTGCCAGCAGCTCCGGACTACTCGGCGCCCAGTACTTC. Its protein product is CASSSGLLGAQYF. The rearrangement links TRBV3-1 to TRBJ2-7, with a tentative D call TRBD2 (6 bases). This CDR3 spans 13 amino acids. Germline values: CDR1 LGHDT, CDR2 YNNKEL (reference sequence). V was pared by 5 bases and J by 10 bases, with 18 bases between.

About this clonotype itself: With a much larger clone just one base away, this may be a read error. The chain is built from TRBV10-3 and TRBJ2-5, with 10 bases lining up with TRBD1. The J call could be wrong; TRBJ2-7 is a better fit for the DNA end. This CDR3 has 15 amino acids. Germline V CDR1 and CDR2: ENHRY, SYGVKD. In DNA, the CDR3 is TGTGCCATCAGTAACCCGGGACAGGGGACCTCCGAGCAGTACTTC. This sequence encodes CAISNPGQGTSEQYF.